The 3 T cell receptor beta chains below were found in one sample sequenced in a study of T cell responses to AZD1222 COVID-19 vaccine. The data were produced by immunoSEQ multiplex PCR, yet TCRdb's version contains in-frame clones alone and is incomplete. Here the sample spans 150,000 or so clones, around 94% being singletons. The input for sequencing was peripheral blood, taken on day 0 of AZD1222 vaccination. These receptors originate from an adult in good health.

The chain has TRBV14 and TRBJ1-4, with TRBD1 matching over 7 bases. V was pared by 4 bases and J by 7 bases, with 9 bases of the junction left unmatched. Germline CDR1 SGHDN, CDR2 FVKESK. This CDR3 has 15 amino acids. CDR3 bases: TGTGCCAGCAGCCTTCGACAGGGCTGGAGTGAAAAACTGTTTTTT. Its protein product is CASSLRQGWSEKLFF.

The V call is TRBV3-1 (or the pseudogene TRBV3-2), the J call TRBJ1-3, with TRBD1 matching over 11 bases. Looked up from germline, CDR1 is LGHDT and CDR2 is YNNKEL (reference sequence). The V gene end was trimmed by 4 bases and the J gene end by 3 bases; junction bases not matched to a gene: 2. The CDR3 is made up of 15 amino acids. CDR3: CASSPGTGGGNTIYF. The DNA of the CDR3 is TGTGCCAGCAGCCCCGGGACAGGGGGTGGAAACACCATATATTTT.

This clone came up once. The rearrangement links TRBV25-1 to TRBJ1-3; D remains unclear. The CDR3 has 14 amino acids. V lost 6 bases to trimming and J lost 7 bases, with 16 bases between them. Germline V gene lookup returns CDR1 MGHDK and CDR2 SYGVNS. The CDR3 loop is CASRPSRDLNTIYF. The DNA for the CDR3 is TGTGCCAGCAGGCCAAGCCGCGACCTCAACACCATATATTTT.